This T cell receptor beta chain was found in a study of blood T cell repertoires in COVID-19. Measured with immunoSEQ multiplex PCR; TCRdb has only the in-frame clones, and not every one. The sample consists of fewer than 250,000 clones, about 80% of them appearing once. The CDR3 length is 15 residues. The V segment lost 6 bases and the J segment 5 bases; nucleotides outside the gene matches: 8. Germline V lookup: CDR1 MNHEY, CDR2 SMNVEV (reference sequence). Sequenced input: peripheral blood. The clonotype originates from a woman older than 75 with acute or convalescent COVID-19. The chain recombines TRBV27 with TRBJ2-5; 11 bases map to TRBD1. CDR3 sequence: CASSRGQGGVETQYF. CDR3 sequence (DNA): TGTGCCAGCAGCCGGGGACAGGGGGGAGTTGAGACCCAGTACTTC.